A selection of T cell receptor beta chains follows, all from one sample in a study of identical twins. MiXCR, applied by TCRdb to the 5' RACE reads, yields one record per CDR3 protein. The data show about 210,000 distinct CDR3 sequences, less than 10% seen once. Sequencing input: memory (CD45RO+) T cells sorted from blood. Receptors were obtained from a woman under 30 in good health. The CDR3 runs from the conserved cysteine through the conserved F or W. A D gene is named only where the DNA matches it firmly. Size is omitted from some rows. Given values are once, few, many or a class for expanded clones.

D gene	clone size	V gene	J gene	CDR3 DNA	CDR3 protein
-	many	TRBV5-1	TRBJ1-1	TGCGCCAGCAGCCCTCAAGAGGGACATCCGAACACTGAAGCTTTCTTT	CASSPQEGHPNTEAFF
TRBD1	few	TRBV6-2/TRBV6-3	TRBJ1-1	TGTGCCAGCAGTTGGGACAGATACACTGAAGCTTTCTTT	CASSWDRYTEAFF
-	-	TRBV24-1	TRBJ1-2	TGTGCCACCAGTGATTGGTCCAGGAACTATGGCTACACCTTC	CATSDWSRNYGYTF
-	many	TRBV20-1	TRBJ2-5	TGCAGTGGCAGCAAGCGTGACGGAGAGACCCAGTACTTC	CSGSKRDGETQYF
TRBD2	-	TRBV5-6	TRBJ2-1	TGTGCCAGCAGCCCCGGGTCTAGCGGGGGGTCCTCCTACAATGAGCAGTTCTTC	CASSPGSSGGSSYNEQFF
-	few	TRBV6-1	TRBJ2-6	TGTGCCAGCAGGTCTGTCTCATGGGCCAACGTCCTGACTTTC	CASRSVSWANVLTF
TRBD2	-	TRBV6-4	TRBJ2-1	TGTGCCAGCAGTTCCACCCCGGGACTAGGGGCTAATGAGCAGTTCTTC	CASSSTPGLGANEQFF
-	many	TRBV3-1	TRBJ2-3	TGTGCCAGCAGCCAAGCGAGGACGGTGAGGGCAGATACGCAGTATTTT	CASSQARTVRADTQYF
-	few	TRBV9	TRBJ1-4	TGTGCCAGCAGCCCCCTGGGGAGGACTAATGAAAAACTGTTTTTT	CASSPLGRTNEKLFF
-	many	TRBV29-1	TRBJ1-5	TGCAGCGTTGTAGAAGGGACGTTGAATCAGCCCCAGCATTTT	CSVVEGTLNQPQHF
-	few	TRBV12-3/TRBV12-4	TRBJ2-1	TGTGCCAGCAGTTTGGAGATGATAGAACTGGTCAATGAGCAGTTCTTC	CASSLEMIELVNEQFF
-	-	TRBV20-1	TRBJ2-3	TGCAGTGCCCCTAAAGTGCTTAGCGGTACAGATACGCAGTATTTT	CSAPKVLSGTDTQYF
TRBD2	few	TRBV2	TRBJ2-2	TGTGCCAGCAGGAGACTAGCGGCTGGTGCCGGGGAGCTGTTTTTT	CASRRLAAGAGELFF
TRBD2	few	TRBV20-1	TRBJ2-1	TGCAGTGCTACTCGAAGCGGGGGTGAGCAGTTCTTC	CSATRSGGEQFF
TRBD1	few	TRBV2	TRBJ2-7	TGTGCCAGCCGGACAGGGGGAATGCCTTACTTC	CASRTGGMPYF
TRBD1	-	TRBV7-8	TRBJ1-5	TGTGCCAGCAGCTTAACCGACAGGGCTATACAGCCCCAGCATTTT	CASSLTDRAIQPQHF
-	-	TRBV9	TRBJ2-5	TGTGCCAGCAGCCAGGGGGGGGGGCCTCGAGAGACCCAGTACTTC	CASSQGGGPRETQYF
-	many	TRBV5-6	TRBJ2-7	TGTGCCAGCAGCTATGGACGGACCTACGAGCAGTACTTC	CASSYGRTYEQYF
-	-	TRBV20-1	TRBJ2-2	TGCAGTGTTCTCCAATCCGGACGATCCACCGGGGAGCTGTTTTTT	CSVLQSGRSTGELFF
-	few	TRBV2	TRBJ1-2	TGTGCCAGCAACCACAGGGATACGAACTATGGCTACACCTTC	CASNHRDTNYGYTF
-	many	TRBV7-9	TRBJ2-5	TGTGCCAGCAGCGAATACGAGACCCAGTACTTC	CASSEYETQYF
-	-	TRBV19	TRBJ2-7	TGTGCCAGTAGTATATTGGGCGAGCAGTACTTC	CASSILGEQYF
-	few	TRBV7-9	TRBJ1-1	TGTGCCAGCAGCTTAAGGGGGGGGCAGGGTAACACTGAAGCTTTCTTT	CASSLRGGQGNTEAFF
TRBD1	many	TRBV7-2	TRBJ1-1	TGTGCCAGCAGCTTCATCACAGGGGCGAGCACTGAAGCTTTCTTT	CASSFITGASTEAFF
TRBD1	few	TRBV20-1	TRBJ1-2	TGCAGTGCTCCATGGACAGGGGAAGAAGGCTACACCTTC	CSAPWTGEEGYTF
TRBD1	many	TRBV7-2	TRBJ1-2	TGTGCCAGCAGCAAAGACAGGGGTTGGTCCACCTTC	CASSKDRGWSTF
TRBD1	-	TRBV15	TRBJ1-2	TGTGCCACCAGCCTAAGACAGGGTGGTGGCTACACCTTC	CATSLRQGGGYTF
-	few	TRBV20-1	TRBJ2-7	TGCAGTGCTGCCTTAGAAGCCGAGCAGTACTTC	CSAALEAEQYF
TRBD2	few	TRBV19	TRBJ2-1	TGTGCCAGTAGTATAGTACTAGCGGGCAATGAGCAGTTCTTC	CASSIVLAGNEQFF
-	many	TRBV20-1	TRBJ1-3	TGCAGTGCTAGAGATGCAGCAGGAAACACCATATATTTT	CSARDAAGNTIYF
-	-	TRBV11-2	TRBJ2-2	TGTGCCAGCAGCTTCCGACTGGGGACGAACACCGGGGAGCTGTTTTTT	CASSFRLGTNTGELFF
-	few	TRBV5-5	TRBJ2-1	TGTGCCAGCAGCATCGCTGGGGGCGTCACAAATGAGCAGTTCTTC	CASSIAGGVTNEQFF
TRBD2	-	TRBV20-1	TRBJ2-3	TGCAGTGCTCCAACTGGGCTAGCGGGGCGCACAGATACGCAGTATTTT	CSAPTGLAGRTDTQYF
-	few	TRBV2	TRBJ2-6	TGTGCCAGCAGTGAGGTGACGGGTGGGGCCAACGTCCTGACTTTC	CASSEVTGGANVLTF
-	few	TRBV14	TRBJ2-1	TGTGCCAGCAGCCCCACTCTTGGGGGTCCCTACAATGAGCAGTTCTTC	CASSPTLGGPYNEQFF
TRBD2	many	TRBV5-1	TRBJ2-3	TGCGCCAGCAGCTTGACTAGCGGGGGCCCGGATACGCAGTATTTT	CASSLTSGGPDTQYF
-	many	TRBV12-3/TRBV12-4	TRBJ2-7	TGTGCCAGCACCCCCGGCTACGAGCAGTACTTC	CASTPGYEQYF
-	few	TRBV7-2	TRBJ2-7	TGTGCCAGCAGCCTGAGCTTCTACGAGCAGTACTTC	CASSLSFYEQYF
-	few	TRBV6-6	TRBJ2-2	TGTGCCAGCAGTTCCTCCAACACCGGGGAGCTGTTTTTT	CASSSSNTGELFF
-	-	TRBV7-9	TRBJ2-3	TGTGCCAGCAGCTTAATGGTGGGGGAACCCACAGATACGCAGTATTTT	CASSLMVGEPTDTQYF
TRBD1	few	TRBV7-7	TRBJ2-7	TGTGCCAGCAGCTCGGGACAGGGGCACCAGTACGAGCAGTACTTC	CASSSGQGHQYEQYF
-	few	TRBV18	TRBJ1-2	TGTGCCAGCTCCCCAGGGGCGGGCGATGGCTACACCTTC	CASSPGAGDGYTF
-	-	TRBV4-1	TRBJ2-7	TGCGCCAGCAGCCAAGGTCCAGCGGAGAGATACGAGCAGTACTTC	CASSQGPAERYEQYF
TRBD1	few	TRBV11-2	TRBJ2-7	TGTGCCAGCAGCCTCAGGACAGGGGGTACCTACGAGCAGTACTTC	CASSLRTGGTYEQYF
-	few	TRBV12-3/TRBV12-4	TRBJ2-1	TGTGCCAGCAGTTTTGTGAAGGGTCTCGGCAATGAGCAGTTCTTC	CASSFVKGLGNEQFF
TRBD1	-	TRBV7-2	TRBJ1-1	TGTGCCAGCAGCTTAGGGGGACAGGCCCGGGGCACTGAAGCTTTCTTT	CASSLGGQARGTEAFF
TRBD2	-	TRBV2	TRBJ2-5	TGTGCCAGCAGTAGGGGAGGGGACCAAGAGACCCAGTACTTC	CASSRGGDQETQYF
-	few	TRBV6-1	TRBJ2-1	TGTGCCAGCAGCCTCGGGGAGAACTACAATGAGCAGTTCTTC	CASSLGENYNEQFF
-	few	TRBV12-3/TRBV12-4	TRBJ1-1	TGTGCCAGCAGTTTACAGGGGTGGAACACTGAAGCTTTCTTT	CASSLQGWNTEAFF
TRBD2	few	TRBV5-1	TRBJ2-1	TGCGCCAGCAGCTTGGTGGGCGGGAGTATAAGTGAGCAGTTCTTC	CASSLVGGSISEQFF
-	-	TRBV12-3/TRBV12-4	TRBJ1-2	TGTGCCAGCAGTTTTTCCTATGGGGGAGATGGCTACACCTTC	CASSFSYGGDGYTF
-	few	TRBV20-1	TRBJ2-3	TGCAGTGCGGGGGGGCCGAGCACAGATACGCAGTATTTT	CSAGGPSTDTQYF
-	-	TRBV12-3/TRBV12-4	TRBJ1-2	TGTGCCAGCAGTGCCAGGGACCGAGCAAGGGGCTACACCTTC	CASSARDRARGYTF